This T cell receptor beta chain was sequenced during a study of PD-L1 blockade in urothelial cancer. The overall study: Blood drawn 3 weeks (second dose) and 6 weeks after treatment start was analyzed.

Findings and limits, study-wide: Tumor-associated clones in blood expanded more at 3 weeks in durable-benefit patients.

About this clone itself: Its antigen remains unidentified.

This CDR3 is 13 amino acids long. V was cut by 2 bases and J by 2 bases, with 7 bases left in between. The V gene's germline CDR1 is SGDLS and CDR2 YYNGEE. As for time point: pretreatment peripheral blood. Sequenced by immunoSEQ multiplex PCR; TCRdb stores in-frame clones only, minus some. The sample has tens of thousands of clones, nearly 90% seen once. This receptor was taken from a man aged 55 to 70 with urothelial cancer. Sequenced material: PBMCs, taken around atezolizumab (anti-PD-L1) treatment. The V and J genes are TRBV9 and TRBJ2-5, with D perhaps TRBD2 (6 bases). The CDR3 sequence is CASSVGRQETQYF. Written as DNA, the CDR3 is TGTGCCAGCAGCGTGGGGAGGCAAGAGACCCAGTACTTC.